This TCR beta chain is from a study of blood T cell repertoires in COVID-19. Across the whole study: From T cells, B-cell-depleted T cells, or PBMCs came the material, which was cDNA or gDNA.

Method: immunoSEQ multiplex PCR; TCRdb's copy keeps in-frame clones and lacks some. The sample records approximately 150,000 clones, approximately 86% being singletons. Per germline, CDR1 SGHTA and CDR2 FQGNSA. The CDR3 runs to 12 residues. V lost 5 bases, J lost 3 bases, and 8 bases lay in between. The clonotype was recovered from a woman aged 45 to 65 with acute or convalescent COVID-19. This chain connects TRBV7-2 to TRBJ2-7; weak D call: TRBD2 (6 bases). Material for sequencing was peripheral blood. The CDR3 nucleotides are TGTGCCAGCAGCCCCGGGAGCTACGAGCAGTACTTC. Its protein product is CASSPGSYEQYF. The full variable domain, with the rest looked up from reference TRBV7-2 and TRBJ2-7, is GAGVSQSPSNKVTEKGKDVELRCDPISGHTALYWYRQSLGQGLEFLIYFQGNSAPDKSGLPSDRFSAERTGGSVSTLTIQRTQQEDSAVYLCASSPGSYEQYFGPGTRLTVT.